These T cell receptor beta chains were read from a single sample in a study of blood T cell dynamics during melanoma immunotherapy. The assay was immunoSEQ multiplex PCR, and TCRdb's table has in-frame clones only and misses some. Here the sample spans 14,000 to 15,000 clones, around 90% being singletons. Sequencing used blood, obtained from a patient treated with checkpoint blockade. All receptors come from a human donor with melanoma. Each CDR3 is given with its conserved first and last residue. The D gene is left open where the match is weak. The size of a clone is reported for some rows only, either as once, few or many, or as a class for expanded clones.

v_call	d_call	clone_size	j_call	cdr3_aa	cdr3_nt
TRBV9	TRBD1	NA	TRBJ2-5	CASSASQQGTQETQYF	TGTGCCAGCAGCGCATCGCAACAGGGGACACAAGAGACCCAGTACTTC
TRBV12-5	TRBD2	NA	TRBJ2-7	CASGSGLAEFRKPYEQYF	TGTGCTAGTGGTTCCGGACTAGCGGAGTTCCGAAAACCCTACGAGCAGTACTTC
TRBV7-2	TRBD2	NA	TRBJ2-3	CASSSLPPLAGGTDTQYF	TGTGCCAGCAGCTCACTACCACCTCTAGCGGGAGGTACAGATACGCAGTATTTT
TRBV14	NA	NA	TRBJ2-2	CASSHVYGTESTGELFF	TGTGCCAGCAGCCACGTTTACGGGACGGAGAGCACCGGGGAGCTGTTTTTT
TRBV7-3	NA	NA	TRBJ1-1	CASRIGGNTEAFF	TGTGCCAGCAGGATTGGGGGTAACACTGAAGCTTTCTTT
TRBV28	NA	NA	TRBJ1-4	CASSTRGSSNEKLFF	TGTGCCAGCAGTACAAGGGGCAGCTCGAATGAAAAACTGTTTTTT
TRBV27	NA	NA	TRBJ2-2	CASSFRRNTGELFF	TGTGCCAGCAGCTTTAGACGTAACACCGGGGAGCTGTTTTTT
TRBV15	NA	NA	TRBJ2-7	CATSIDPGTLGQYF	TGTGCCACCAGTATAGACCCGGGCACCCTGGGGCAGTACTTC
TRBV19	TRBD1	NA	TRBJ2-1	CASRASTGGPYNEQFF	TGTGCCAGTAGGGCCTCGACAGGGGGCCCCTACAATGAGCAGTTCTTC
TRBV6-1	NA	once	TRBJ1-2	CASSPGPVNGYTF	TGTGCCAGCAGTCCGGGACCGGTAAATGGCTACACCTTC
TRBV7-9	NA	NA	TRBJ2-7	CASSLASPLYEQYF	TGTGCCAGCAGCTTAGCTAGTCCCCTGTACGAGCAGTACTTC
TRBV7-2	TRBD2	NA	TRBJ2-3	CASSRGLALHTQYF	TGTGCCAGCAGCCGGGGACTAGCGCTCCATACGCAGTATTTT
TRBV6-1	NA	few	TRBJ1-5	CASRGPTGNQPQHF	TGTGCCAGCAGGGGCCCGACAGGAAATCAGCCCCAGCATTTT
TRBV4-1	TRBD2	NA	TRBJ2-2	CASSTGTSGVTGELFF	TGCGCCAGCAGCACTGGGACTAGCGGAGTTACCGGGGAGCTGTTTTTT
TRBV27	NA	once	TRBJ1-1	CASSPGVFWGNTEAFF	TGTGCCAGCAGTCCCGGGGTATTTTGGGGGAACACTGAAGCTTTCTTT
TRBV4-2	TRBD2	NA	TRBJ2-3	CASSQERFASGMTDTQYF	TGTGCCAGCAGCCAAGAGCGTTTTGCTAGCGGGATGACAGATACGCAGTATTTT
TRBV7-2	TRBD1	NA	TRBJ2-7	CASSPEGQGPEQYF	TGTGCCAGCAGCCCGGAAGGACAGGGACCTGAGCAGTACTTC
TRBV6-5	NA	NA	TRBJ1-5	CASSGSGQPQHF	TGTGCCAGCAGTGGATCGGGTCAGCCCCAGCATTTT
TRBV7-9	NA	NA	TRBJ2-7	CASRLTGALSEQYF	TGTGCCAGCAGGTTGACCGGGGCCCTCTCCGAGCAGTACTTC
TRBV19	TRBD2	NA	TRBJ2-4	CASTGTSGNIQYF	TGTGCCAGCACCGGGACTAGCGGGAACATTCAGTACTTC
TRBV28	NA	NA	TRBJ2-4	CASSLDDRNIQYF	TGTGCCAGCAGTTTAGACGACAGGAACATTCAGTACTTC
TRBV4-3	TRBD2	once	TRBJ2-3	CASSQGILAGDGVTDTQYF	TGCGCCAGCAGCCAAGGGATTTTAGCGGGAGATGGAGTCACAGATACGCAGTATTTT
TRBV29-1	NA	NA	TRBJ2-7	CSVDGAGAEQYF	TGCAGCGTTGACGGGGCGGGGGCCGAGCAGTACTTC